This T cell receptor beta chain emerged from a study of T cells after posttransplantation cyclophosphamide (dated by TCRdb to about 2016). Notes on the research overall: The study tracked T cell repertoire reconstitution by TRB sequencing after myeloablative bone marrow transplantation using posttransplantation cyclophosphamide as GVHD prophylaxis. Antigen receptor sequencing covered samples from some 35 PTCy-treated patients and 15 to 20 of their related bone marrow donors. Blood from all 35 or so PTCy patients who had 1-year posttransplant specimens underwent TRB sequencing. Up to 3 additional blood samples from 2 to 5.2 years after transplant were also TRB-sequenced in 3 patients, as was pretransplant blood from several patients. Because TRA and TRB clonality correlated tightly in 10 or so samples, the subsequent TCR analyses were limited to TRB only. Public TRB sequences were queried against a database of over 3,000 sequences associated with responses to pathogens, tumor antigens, self-antigens and alloantigens. What the work shows at the level of the full study, not this receptor alone: Across roughly 40 patients, recipient CMV seropositivity and CMV reactivation were highly associated with TRB clonality; PTCy diversity was similar to CNI/methotrexate controls. At 1-2 months, donor-recipient similarity was low but rose over the first year, and the later blood repertoires were often dominated by donor CD8+ memory clones. The TRB repertoires of T cells infiltrating skin or GI tract showed only limited overlap with the TRB repertoires of T cells in blood.

About this clone itself: Its antigen is still unknown. No base quality values were provided; no much bigger clone lies one nucleotide off.

TRB sequencing used genomic DNA with the immunoSEQ assay at survey resolution or the hsTCRB kit. The original pipeline was this. The immunoSEQ software was used for initial read processing, and the LymphoSeq R package was used for repertoire analyses. Clonality was computed as 1 minus normalized Shannon entropy, and a Gini coefficient was also calculated for each TRB dataset. To infer phenotypes in unsorted samples, TRB sequences from sorted subsets of the recipient or donor were mapped onto unsorted samples from the same recipient. TCRdb took this table from immuneACCESS and kept in-frame rearrangements with V and J called. Such tables lack part of the clones; where checked against another copy, unresolved V genes explain under half of the gap, and the rest is unexplained. That table furnishes V, J and clone size, whereas the DNA furnished D and trimming. Recorded for this sample are about 46,000 clones; 85% to 95% of them occurred a single time. The ten largest clones take up roughly 2.9% of the sample.

On the day of marrow donation, related bone marrow donors gave peripheral blood samples. Peripheral blood and bone marrow mononuclear cells were isolated by Ficoll-Hypaque density centrifugation and cryopreserved. In the germline V gene, CDR1 corresponds to SGHRS and CDR2 to YFSETQ. At the junction V is shortened by 5 bases and J by 2 bases; bases outside the gene matches: 2. Its CDR3 holds 13 amino acids, cysteine through phenylalanine. Of the read, only the CDR3 DNA is kept; its 39 bases are in frame from base 1. The chain links TRBV5-1 with TRBJ1-1, and 8 junctional nucleotides match TRBD1. This receptor was obtained from a woman in her forties or fifties in good health and a related stem cell transplant donor. Input material: PBMCs. The DNA sequence is as follows: TGCGCCAGCAGACCAGGGGGCAACACTGAAGCTTTCTTT. It specifies CASRPGGNTEAFF.